The 8 T cell receptor beta chains in this list originate from one sample, sequenced in a study of blood T cell repertoires in COVID-19. The protocol was immunoSEQ multiplex PCR, while the TCRdb copy is restricted to in-frame clones and leaves out a portion. Found here are about 170,000 clones, approximately 90% of them singletons; the top ten hold 4.5% to 5%. The sequencing sample was made of peripheral blood. These TCRs come from a man between 18 and 35 years old with COVID-19, enrolled during active disease.

The J gene is TRBJ1-1, the V gene TRBV27; 9 positions agree with TRBD1. The germline V gene has CDR1 MNHEY and CDR2 SMNVEV (reference sequence). The V segment lost 1 base and the J segment 3 bases; nucleotides outside the gene matches: 9. The CDR3 sequence is 17 residues long. The CDR3 DNA reads as TGTGCCAGCAGTTTATTTCCGGGACAGGGTGACGACACTGAAGCTTTCTTT. This gives the protein CASSLFPGQGDDTEAFF.

The chain uses TRBV5-1 and TRBJ1-4, with 11 nucleotides matching TRBD1. Germline CDR1 and CDR2: SGHRS and YFSETQ. V lost 3 bases, J lost 6 bases, and 1 base stayed unmatched. The CDR3 totals 14 residues. CDR3 loop: CASSWDRGDEKLFF. Here the CDR3 DNA reads TGCGCCAGCAGCTGGGACAGGGGGGATGAAAAACTGTTTTTT.

V and J are TRBV14 and TRBJ2-1; D perhaps matches TRBD2 (6 bases). The V and J ends lost 0 bases and 0 bases respectively, with 12 bases between them. The CDR3 length is 17 residues. In germline, CDR1 is SGHDN, CDR2 FVKESK. As DNA, the CDR3 is TGTGCCAGCAGCCAAGAGGGAGGCGGCCACTCCTACAATGAGCAGTTCTTC. Translating it yields CASSQEGGGHSYNEQFF. The full variable domain, its missing parts supplied by reference TRBV14 and TRBJ2-1, is EAGVTQFPSHSVIEKGQTVTLRCDPISGHDNLYWYRRVMGKEIKFLLHFVKESKQDESGMPNNRFLAERTGGTYSTLKVQPAELEDSGVYFCASSQEGGGHSYNEQFFGPGTRLTVL.

The chain employs TRBV5-6 and TRBJ1-1; perhaps TRBD1 as D (5 bases). Per germline, CDR1 SGHDT and CDR2 YYEEEE. This CDR3 spans 14 amino acids. V lost 5 bases and J 6 bases, leaving 17 bases between the germline ends. CDR3 in DNA: TGTGCCAGCAGAGGGTGGCAGGGTGTGGCTGAAGCTTTCTTT. This codes for CASRGWQGVAEAFF.

This chain connects TRBV28 to TRBJ2-7; tentatively, D is TRBD2 (5 bases). The CDR3 runs 15 residues. Germline V lookup: CDR1 MDHEN, CDR2 SYDVKM. V dropped 5 bases and J dropped 0 bases, with 14 bases sitting between them. CDR3: CASSPPAGSSYEQYF. The CDR3 DNA sequence: TGTGCCAGCAGTCCTCCCGCGGGTAGCTCCTACGAGCAGTACTTC.

The chain links TRBV28 to TRBJ1-4; D call uncertain. The V gene's germline CDR1 is MDHEN and CDR2 SYDVKM. The CDR3 is 13 amino acids. V lost 4 bases and J 5 bases, leaving 8 bases between the germline ends. The CDR3 nucleotides read TGTGCCAGCAGTTACCGAGAGAATGAAAAACTGTTTTTT. Translating gives CASSYRENEKLFF.

CDR3 sequence: CASSLTGLGYEQFF. CDR3 in DNA: TGTGCCAGCAGCCTGACGGGACTAGGCTATGAGCAGTTCTTC. J is TRBJ2-1 and V is TRBV11-3, with 8 bases matching TRBD2. The V gene's germline CDR1 is SGHNT and CDR2 YENEEA. V dropped 5 bases and J dropped 8; count of bases not matched to a gene: 8. The CDR3 totals 14 residues.

This chain links TRBV6-6 with TRBJ2-5; 8 bases fit TRBD1. Germline CDR1 is MNHNY and CDR2 is SVGAGI (reference sequence). The CDR3 contains 15 residues. The V gene end was trimmed by 0 bases and the J gene end by 5 bases; junction bases not matched to a gene: 5. The CDR3 loop is CASSYSGTGEETQYF. DNA for the CDR3: TGTGCCAGCAGTTACTCGGGGACAGGAGAGGAGACCCAGTACTTC.